This entry lists 28 T cell receptor beta chains sequenced from one sample in a study of early T cells in non-severe SARS-CoV-2 infection. TCRdb fed the 5' RACE reads into MiXCR, producing one record per CDR3 protein. The data show 40,000 to 60,000 distinct CDR3 sequences, roughly 12% seen once. The specimen was whole blood. Source of these receptors: an adult who was a healthcare worker with PCR-confirmed SARS-CoV-2 infection or an uninfected control (not recorded which).

This clonotype has a count of ten or more. J is TRBJ1-2 and V is TRBV7-9; possible D gene TRBD1, 5 bases. The germline V gene has CDR1 SEHNR and CDR2 FQNEAQ (reference sequence). V lost 5 bases, J lost 4 bases, and 14 bases lay in between. The CDR3 covers 14 residues. The CDR3 coding sequence is TGTGCCAGCAGCGCCCTTACAGGATTCTATGGCTACACCTTC. Amino acid sequence: CASSALTGFYGYTF.

This clonotype showed up many times. The rearrangement joins TRBV28 to TRBJ2-1, with 11 bases lining up with TRBD2. The CDR3 runs 13 residues. The germline gives CDR1 MDHEN, CDR2 SYDVKM. J lost 8 bases, V lost 5 bases, and 2 bases had no gene match. CDR3 sequence reads: CASSLAGGDEQFF. The CDR3 bases are TGTGCCAGCAGTCTAGCGGGGGGCGATGAGCAGTTCTTC.

This clonotype was detected many times. The chain joins TRBV28 to TRBJ2-7; D uncertain. V lost 6 bases to trimming and J lost 3 bases, with 6 bases between them. The germline CDR1 and CDR2 sequences are MDHEN and SYDVKM. The CDR3 is made up of 11 amino acids. The CDR3 spells CASRALYEQYF. The CDR3 DNA follows: TGTGCCAGCAGGGCCCTCTACGAGCAGTACTTC.

This clonotype was detected a few times. V is TRBV11-2 and J is TRBJ2-7, with D tentatively TRBD2 (6 bases). This CDR3 region has 15 residues. Germline V lookup: CDR1 SGHAT, CDR2 FQNNGV. V shed 2 bases and J shed 0 bases, with 11 bases lying between them. In DNA, the CDR3 is TGTGCCAGCAGCTTATTAGTCGGGAGCTCCTACGAGCAGTACTTC. Amino acids: CASSLLVGSSYEQYF.

This clonotype showed up many times. The V and J genes are TRBV20-1 and TRBJ2-3, with D hard to call. The CDR3 extends over 14 amino acids. CDR1 is DFQATT and CDR2 is SNEGSKA in the germline V gene (reference sequence). The ends were cut back, 7 bases at V and 0 bases at J, with 14 bases in the middle. The CDR3 nucleotides are TGCAGTGAAACGGCATACACTAGCACAGATACGCAGTATTTT. It yields the protein CSETAYTSTDTQYF.

This clonotype occurred a few times. The chain couples TRBV7-2 to TRBJ2-1; D tentatively fits TRBD1 or TRBD2 (5 bases each). Germline CDR1 and CDR2: SGHTA and FQGNSA. This CDR3 has 16 amino acids. V lost 8 bases to trimming and J lost 0 bases, with 17 bases between them. CDR3 DNA sequence: TGTGCCAGCGAGCCGGGTTGGGGGAGCTCCTACAATGAGCAGTTCTTC. Protein: CASEPGWGSSYNEQFF.

In this sample, this clonotype turned up a few times. CDR3 sequence reads: CASSGPGGVGYGYTF. The CDR3 region has the DNA TGTGCCAGCAGTGGGCCGGGGGGGGTTGGATATGGCTACACCTTC. The chain is built from TRBV2 and TRBJ1-2; perhaps TRBD1 as D (5 bases). Germline CDR1 SNHLY, CDR2 FYNNEI. The CDR3 is 15 amino acids. V was clipped by 4 bases and J by 5 bases, with 17 bases between them.

In its sample, this clonotype was seen a few times. This chain links TRBV14 with TRBJ1-1, with D tentatively TRBD1 (5 bases). There are 14 residues in the CDR3. V lost 0 bases to trimming and J lost 3 bases, with 8 bases between them. Germline V gene data show CDR1 as SGHDN and CDR2 as FVKESK. CDR3 in amino acids: CASSQDWGDTEAFF. The CDR3 nucleotides read TGTGCCAGCAGCCAAGATTGGGGGGACACTGAAGCTTTCTTT.

In this sample, this clonotype turned up many times. The rearrangement links TRBV6-1 to TRBJ1-5; the D gene is possibly TRBD1 (6 bases). This CDR3 is 15 amino acids long. Looked up from germline, CDR1 is MNHNS and CDR2 is SASEGT. Between the trimmed V and J ends, which lost 3 bases and 7 bases, there was a span of 16 bases. Here the CDR3 DNA reads TGTGCCAGCAGTGACACGGCGGGGGGCAGACAGCCCCAGCATTTT. The encoded protein is CASSDTAGGRQPQHF.

The V call is TRBV6-5, the J call TRBJ1-4, with D possibly being TRBD1 (5 bases). With 5 bases removed from V and 0 bases from J, the gap between germline ends came to 13 bases. Germline-derived CDR1 and CDR2 are MNHEY and SVGAGI. The CDR3 is 16 residues long. CDR3 region: CASSRGLTATNEKLFF. In nucleotides, the CDR3 is TGTGCCAGCAGTAGGGGATTGACAGCAACTAATGAAAAACTGTTTTTT.

This clonotype was seen a few times. This chain links TRBV29-1 with TRBJ2-1; 9 nucleotides line up with TRBD2. Unmatched junction bases numbered 5, after V lost 7 bases and J lost 4 bases. This CDR3 contains 13 residues. Germline V CDR1 and CDR2: SQVTM, ANQGSEA. CDR3 DNA sequence: TGCAGCGCCGTTAGCGGGAGTTACAATGAGCAGTTCTTC. Residues: CSAVSGSYNEQFF.

A few counts support this clonotype. The V gene is TRBV7-2, the J gene TRBJ2-1; 10 nucleotides match TRBD2. This CDR3 comprises 16 residues. V trimming: 1 base; J trimming: 14 bases; junction bases outside the gene matches: 14. The germline V gene has CDR1 SGHTA and CDR2 FQGNSA. The CDR3 bases are TGTGCCAGCAGCTTAGATGCAGGGGGCCCTAGCGGGAGTAAGTTCTTC. This codes for CASSLDAGGPSGSKFF.

This clonotype was found many times. The gene calls are TRBV15 and TRBJ1-6; 10 bases line up with TRBD1. Trimming removed 5 bases from V and 10 bases from J; junction bases left unmatched: 8. The germline CDR1 and CDR2 sequences are LNHNV and YYDKDF (reference sequence). This CDR3 contains 15 residues. The CDR3 loop reads CATSRTGTGDSPLHF. CDR3 in DNA: TGTGCCACCAGCCGGACCGGGACAGGGGACTCACCCCTCCACTTT.

This clonotype turned up a few times. The chain employs TRBV28 and TRBJ2-7, with 11 bases aligning to TRBD1. This CDR3 region has 13 residues. Looked up from germline, CDR1 is MDHEN and CDR2 is SYDVKM. The V segment lost 6 bases and the J segment 6 bases; nucleotides outside the gene matches: 4. CDR3 coding DNA: TGTGCCAGCAGACCGGGACAGGGGGGCGAGCAGTACTTC. Translated, it gives CASRPGQGGEQYF.

This clonotype was seen repeatedly, ten times or more. The rearrangement joins TRBV4-1 to TRBJ1-1, with 9 bases aligning to TRBD1. V dropped 5 bases and J dropped 4; count of bases not matched to a gene: 5. This CDR3 has 14 residues. Germline assignment: CDR1 MGHRA and CDR2 YSYEKL. The CDR3 DNA reads as TGCGCCAGCAGCGAACAGGGGGCAGGCACTGAAGCTTTCTTT. It yields the protein CASSEQGAGTEAFF.

This clonotype was seen repeatedly, ten times or more. V and J are TRBV27 and TRBJ1-5, with D hard to call. This CDR3 is built from 13 residues. V was shortened by 3 bases and J by 4 bases, with 7 bases between the two germline ends. The germline V gene has CDR1 MNHEY and CDR2 SMNVEV (reference sequence). The chain's CDR3 is CASSFGRNQPQHF. DNA of the CDR3: TGTGCCAGCAGTTTTGGAAGGAATCAGCCCCAGCATTTT.

V is TRBV6-5 and J is TRBJ1-1; no clear D. The germline gives CDR1 MNHEY, CDR2 SVGAGI. This CDR3 spans 13 amino acids. The V end lost 6 bases, the J end lost 9 bases, and 17 bases lay between the germline ends. The CDR3 nucleotides are TGTGCCAGCAGCCGATCAGTGACTACGAAAGCTTTCTTT. Its protein product is CASSRSVTTKAFF.

This clonotype was detected ten times or more. The chain combines TRBV4-1 with TRBJ1-2, with D hard to call. Germline values: CDR1 MGHRA, CDR2 YSYEKL. CDR3 length: 14 amino acids. V dropped 0 bases and J dropped 8 bases, with 13 bases sitting between them. The DNA of the CDR3 is TGCGCCAGCAGCCAAGAAATGGACCTCCTCGGCTACACCTTC. The encoded protein is CASSQEMDLLGYTF.

This clonotype has ten or more counts. V gene TRBV28 combines with J gene TRBJ2-7; D unclear. The CDR3 extends over 12 amino acids. Trimming stripped 5 bases from V and 2 bases from J, with 7 bases between. Germline CDR1 and CDR2: MDHEN and SYDVKM. CDR3 DNA sequence: TGTGCCAGCAGTACGCCAGCCTACGAGCAGTACTTC. This sequence encodes CASSTPAYEQYF.

The chain couples TRBV29-1 to TRBJ2-7, with D maybe TRBD1 (5 bases). CDR1 is SQVTM and CDR2 is ANQGSEA in the germline V gene. This CDR3 has 13 amino acids. Trimming removed 1 base from V and 2 bases from J, with 9 bases in between. The CDR3 region is CSVEGTRTYEQYF. The CDR3 region has the DNA TGCAGCGTTGAAGGGACAAGAACCTACGAGCAGTACTTC.

This clonotype appeared many times. This sequence joins TRBV20-1 and TRBJ2-1, with D perhaps being TRBD1 or TRBD2 (5 bases each). The germline CDR1 and CDR2 sequences are DFQATT and SNEGSKA (reference sequence). This CDR3 comprises 15 residues. Deletions cut 3 bases from V and 2 bases from J, with 14 bases between. The DNA of the CDR3 is TGCAGTGCTAGGCCTCGGGACGGACCCTACAATGAGCAGTTCTTC. Protein product: CSARPRDGPYNEQFF.

This clonotype was observed at least ten times. V and J are TRBV18 and TRBJ1-4; D perhaps matches TRBD1 (5 bases). The CDR3 runs to 17 residues. V gave up 3 bases and J gave up 5 bases, with 19 bases separating them. CDR1 KGHSH and CDR2 LQKENI come from the germline V gene. CDR3 in amino acids: CASSPVGSLGTNEKLFF. CDR3 nucleotides: TGTGCCAGCTCACCCGTGGGATCTTTAGGGACGAATGAAAAACTGTTTTTT.

The sample holds many counts of this clonotype. This rearrangement joins TRBV5-1 to TRBJ1-4; D gene ambiguous. Germline V gene lookup returns CDR1 SGHRS and CDR2 YFSETQ. The CDR3 consists of 13 residues. Trimming removed 3 bases at V and 8 bases at J, with 11 bases between. This CDR3 reads CASSYDTAEKLFF. The CDR3 DNA reads as TGCGCCAGCAGCTATGATACTGCCGAAAAACTGTTTTTT.

The rearrangement uses TRBV14 and TRBJ1-4, with D uncertain. V was cut by 0 bases and J by 7 bases, with 15 bases left in between. The CDR3 runs 16 residues. Germline CDR1 reads SGHDN; CDR2 reads FVKESK. The CDR3 coding sequence is TGTGCCAGCAGCCAAGATTCAGGAAGGAGCGGTGAAAAACTGTTTTTT. Translating gives CASSQDSGRSGEKLFF.

The V gene is TRBV2, the J gene TRBJ2-5; D might be TRBD1 or TRBD2, each matching 6 bases. The CDR3 is 13 amino acids. Trimming took off 8 bases at V and 4 bases at J, with 14 bases between the two ends. The germline gives CDR1 SNHLY, CDR2 FYNNEI. This chain's CDR3 is CASRGPRGETQYF. In DNA form, the CDR3 reads TGTGCCAGCCGGGGGCCCAGAGGAGAGACCCAGTACTTC.

The V and J genes are TRBV3-1 and TRBJ2-2, with 10 bases matching TRBD2. Losses at the gene ends were 4 bases for V and 5 bases for J; bases not matched to a gene: 4. The CDR3 covers 15 residues. Germline CDR1 LGHDT, CDR2 YNNKEL (reference sequence). DNA for the CDR3: TGTGCCAGCAGCCCTACACTAGCGGGGACCGGGGAGCTGTTTTTT. It codes for CASSPTLAGTGELFF.

A few counts support this clonotype. The chain has TRBV4-3 and TRBJ2-7; D may be TRBD1 or TRBD2 (5 bases each). CDR1 LGHNA and CDR2 YSLEER come from the germline V gene. This CDR3 has 17 residues. V dropped 0 bases and J dropped 2 bases, with 17 bases sitting between them. CDR3 sequence: CASSQEDSGRGAYEQYF. The CDR3 DNA follows: TGCGCCAGCAGCCAAGAAGATTCAGGGAGAGGGGCCTACGAGCAGTACTTC.

This clonotype was detected many times. The chain joins TRBV4-1 to TRBJ2-7; TRBD2 is a possible D gene (6 bases). The CDR3 is made up of 16 amino acids. Per the germline V gene, CDR1 is MGHRA and CDR2 is YSYEKL. Trimming left V 0 bases short and J 2 bases short, with 14 bases between. CDR3 loop: CASSQDPRDAAYEQYF. In nucleotides, the CDR3 is TGCGCCAGCAGCCAAGATCCGCGGGACGCCGCCTACGAGCAGTACTTC.